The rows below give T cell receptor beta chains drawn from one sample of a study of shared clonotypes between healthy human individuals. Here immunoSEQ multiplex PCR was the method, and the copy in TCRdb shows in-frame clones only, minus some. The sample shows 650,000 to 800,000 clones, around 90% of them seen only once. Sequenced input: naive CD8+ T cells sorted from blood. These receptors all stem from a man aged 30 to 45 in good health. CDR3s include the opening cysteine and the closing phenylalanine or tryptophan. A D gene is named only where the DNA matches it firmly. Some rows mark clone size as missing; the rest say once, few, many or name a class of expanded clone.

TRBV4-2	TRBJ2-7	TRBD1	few	TGTGCTGCAAAAGGACAGGGAACCTACGAGCAGTACTTC	CAAKGQGTYEQYF
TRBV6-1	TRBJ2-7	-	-	TGTGCCAGCAGTGGGACAGTAGCTTACGAGCAGTACTTC	CASSGTVAYEQYF
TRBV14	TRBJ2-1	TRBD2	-	TGTGCCAGCAGTTGGACTAGCGGCCCGGGGAATGAGCAGTTCTTC	CASSWTSGPGNEQFF
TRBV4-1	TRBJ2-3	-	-	TGCGCCAGCAGCCACGGACAGACAGATACGCAGTATTTT	CASSHGQTDTQYF
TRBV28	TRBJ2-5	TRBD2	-	TGTGCCAGCAGTCCCGCCGGACTAGCGGGAGTTGAGACCCAGTACTTC	CASSPAGLAGVETQYF
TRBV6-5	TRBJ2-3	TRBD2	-	TGTGCCAGCAGAACGCTAGCGGGAAGTGGGGATACGCAGTATTTT	CASRTLAGSGDTQYF
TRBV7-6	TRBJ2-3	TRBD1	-	TGTGCCAGCAGCTTAACCCTGGGACAGGGTAGAACAGATACGCAGTATTTT	CASSLTLGQGRTDTQYF
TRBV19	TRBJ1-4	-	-	TGTGCCAGTAGTATCCCAAATGAAAAACTGTTTTTT	CASSIPNEKLFF
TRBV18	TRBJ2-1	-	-	TGTGCCAGCTCAGACTTCTCCTACAATGAGCAGTTCTTC	CASSDFSYNEQFF
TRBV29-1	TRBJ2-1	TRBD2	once	TGCAGCGTTGAAGGTCTAGCGGGAGACGTGCAGTTCTTC	CSVEGLAGDVQFF
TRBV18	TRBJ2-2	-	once	TGTGCCAGCTCGCCCGAATGGGCCGGGGAGCTGTTTTTT	CASSPEWAGELFF
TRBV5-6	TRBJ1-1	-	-	TGTGCCAGCAGCTTTACAGGGAATGTGAACACTGAAGCTTTCTTT	CASSFTGNVNTEAFF
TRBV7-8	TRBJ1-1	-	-	TGTGCCAGCAGCTTATATCAGGCTTTGGGCACTGAAGCTTTCTTT	CASSLYQALGTEAFF
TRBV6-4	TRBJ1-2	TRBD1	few	TGTGCCAGCAGTGACCTGCAGGGGGCAGGTGGCTACACCTTC	CASSDLQGAGGYTF
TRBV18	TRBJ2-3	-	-	TGTGCCAGCTCACCACGTACTAGCAACACAGATACGCAGTATTTT	CASSPRTSNTDTQYF
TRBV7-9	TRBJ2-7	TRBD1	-	TGTGCCAGCAGCACATCCAGGGGGAGTTTTTACGAGCAGTACTTC	CASSTSRGSFYEQYF
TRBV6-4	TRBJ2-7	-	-	TGTGCCAGCAGTGAATACACTCAGCAGTACTTC	CASSEYTQQYF
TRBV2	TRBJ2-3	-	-	TGTGCCAGCAGTCCAATCGCAGAAACTAGCACAGATACGCAGTATTTT	CASSPIAETSTDTQYF
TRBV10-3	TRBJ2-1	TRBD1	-	TGTGCCATCAGAGACAGGGATGTCGATGAGCAGTTCTTC	CAIRDRDVDEQFF
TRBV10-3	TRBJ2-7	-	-	TGTGCCATCAGTGAGTCGTCACTTTGGGACGGATATTACTACGAGCAGTACTTC	CAISESSLWDGYYYEQYF
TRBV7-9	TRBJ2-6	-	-	TGTGCCAGCAGGTCCGGTTCTGGGGCCAACGTCCTGACTTTC	CASRSGSGANVLTF
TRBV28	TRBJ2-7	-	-	TGTGCCAGCAGTGAAACCCTATACGAGCAGTACTTC	CASSETLYEQYF
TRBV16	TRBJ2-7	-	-	TGTGCCAGCAGCCTAGGGGGGTTCGAGCAGTACTTC	CASSLGGFEQYF
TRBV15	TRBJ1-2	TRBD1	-	TGTGCCACCAGCAGAGATAAGGGACAGGGTCTTGGCTACACCTTC	CATSRDKGQGLGYTF
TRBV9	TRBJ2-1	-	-	TGTGCCAGCAGCGTAGCAGGAACCTACAATGAGCAGTTCTTC	CASSVAGTYNEQFF
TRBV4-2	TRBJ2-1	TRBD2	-	TGTGCCAGCAGCCACCAACTTAGCGGGAGCTCCTACAATGAGCAGTTCTTC	CASSHQLSGSSYNEQFF
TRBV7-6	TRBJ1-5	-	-	TGTGCCAGCAGCTCACGTTGGGCAGAGGAAGAGCCCCAGCATTTT	CASSSRWAEEEPQHF
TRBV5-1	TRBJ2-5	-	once	TGCGCCAGCAGTGAGGAGACCCAGTACTTC	CASSEETQYF
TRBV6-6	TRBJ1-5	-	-	TGTGCCAGCAGTTACTCGACGCCAGTTAATCAGCCCCAGCATTTT	CASSYSTPVNQPQHF
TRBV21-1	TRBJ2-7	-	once	TGTGCCAGCAGCAAATCGGGACTAGCGGTAAAAAGCTCCTACGAGCAGTACTTC	CASSKSGLAVKSSYEQYF
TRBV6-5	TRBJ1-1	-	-	TGTGCCAGCAGCCCAGGGGTCCCGGACACTGAAGCTTTCTTT	CASSPGVPDTEAFF
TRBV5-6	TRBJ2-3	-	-	TGTGCCAGCAGCTTGGCCTCAGATACGCAGTATTTT	CASSLASDTQYF
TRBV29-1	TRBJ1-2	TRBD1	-	TGCAGCGTGGAGACAGGGAGTTTCTATGGCTACACCTTC	CSVETGSFYGYTF
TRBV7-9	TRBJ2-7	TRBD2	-	TGTGCCAGCAGCTTCCGCGGGGGGATCCTCTCCTACGAGCAGTACTTC	CASSFRGGILSYEQYF
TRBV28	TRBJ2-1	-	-	TGTGCTTCCAGCTTACGGGGGAGCAGGTACAATGAGCAGTTCTTC	CASSLRGSRYNEQFF
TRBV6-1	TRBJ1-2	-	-	TGTGCCAGCAGGTTACAGGGTGGCGGCCACTATGGCTACACCTTC	CASRLQGGGHYGYTF
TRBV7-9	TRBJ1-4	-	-	TGTGCCAGCTCTGAGGGTATAATCTCAACTAATGAAAAACTGTTTTTT	CASSEGIISTNEKLFF
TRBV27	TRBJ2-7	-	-	TGTGCCAGCAGTTTATCGAGTGGGGACGCAGACCCCTACGAGCAGTACTTC	CASSLSSGDADPYEQYF
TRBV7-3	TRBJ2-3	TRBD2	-	TGTGCCAGCAGTTCCCCGGGACTAGCAGGCACAGATACGCAGTATTTT	CASSSPGLAGTDTQYF
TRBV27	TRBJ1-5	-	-	TGTGCCAGCAGTCCTGGGACCCTCTTGGGGCCCCAGCATTTT	CASSPGTLLGPQHF
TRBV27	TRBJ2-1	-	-	TGTGCCAGCAGTGGGACTTACAAAGAGCAGTTCTTC	CASSGTYKEQFF
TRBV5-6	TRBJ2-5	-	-	TGTGCCAGCAGTCTAGAAGGAGGCGGAGAGACCCAGTACTTC	CASSLEGGGETQYF
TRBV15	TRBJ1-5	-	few	TGTGCCACCAGCAGAGCCGTGAGCAATCAGCCCCAGCATTTT	CATSRAVSNQPQHF
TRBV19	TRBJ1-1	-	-	TGTGCCAGTAGGCCGGGGGGCTACCAGAACACTGAAGCTTTCTTT	CASRPGGYQNTEAFF
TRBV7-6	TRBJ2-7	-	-	TGTGCCAGCAGCCCTAAAAATACCTACGAGCAGTACTTC	CASSPKNTYEQYF
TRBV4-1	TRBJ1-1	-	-	TGCGCCAGCAGAGATAACACTGAAGCTTTCTTT	CASRDNTEAFF
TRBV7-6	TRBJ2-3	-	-	TGTGCCAGCAGCCCTCCCCTTACAGATACGCAGTATTTT	CASSPPLTDTQYF
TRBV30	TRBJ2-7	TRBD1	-	TGTGCCTGGAGTTACGGACAGGGGCCCTACGAGCAGTACTTC	CAWSYGQGPYEQYF
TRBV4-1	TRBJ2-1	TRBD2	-	TGCGCCAGCAGCCAAGATCTTTTGGCGGGAGGCCATGAGCAGTTCTTC	CASSQDLLAGGHEQFF
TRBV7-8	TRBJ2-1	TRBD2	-	TGTGCCAGCAGCTTTGACGGACTAGCGGGAGTCTACAATGAGCAGTTCTTC	CASSFDGLAGVYNEQFF
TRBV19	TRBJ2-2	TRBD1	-	TGTGCCAGTAGTGAACAACCGGGACAGGAGAACACCGGGGAGCTGTTTTTT	CASSEQPGQENTGELFF
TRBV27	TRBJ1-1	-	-	TGTGCCAGCAGTTTGACCCATGACTTGAACACTGAAGCTTTCTTT	CASSLTHDLNTEAFF
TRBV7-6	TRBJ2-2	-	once	TGTGCCAGCAGCCCCAGCTGGTTGGCCGGGGAGCTGTTTTTT	CASSPSWLAGELFF
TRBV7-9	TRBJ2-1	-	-	TGTGCCAGCACCCGTGGAGTCGGAGATTCAACGAGGGACAATGAGCAGTTCTTC	CASTRGVGDSTRDNEQFF
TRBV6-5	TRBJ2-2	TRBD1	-	TGTGCCAGCAGTCCCGGGACAGGGAACACCGGGGAGCTGTTTTTT	CASSPGTGNTGELFF
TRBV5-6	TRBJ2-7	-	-	TGTGCCAGCAGCTTGGGTGGATACGAGCAGTACTTC	CASSLGGYEQYF
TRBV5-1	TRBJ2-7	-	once	TGCGCCAGCAGCTTATCCGGGCTCTCCTACGAGCAGTACTTC	CASSLSGLSYEQYF
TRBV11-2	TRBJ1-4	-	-	TGTGCCAGCAGCTTGGCACTGAATGAAAAACTGTTTTTT	CASSLALNEKLFF
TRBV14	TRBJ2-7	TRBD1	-	TGTGCCAGCAGCCTCGGACAGGGTGGCACCTACGAGCAGTACTTC	CASSLGQGGTYEQYF
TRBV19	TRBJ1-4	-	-	TGTGCCAGTACCCCGAGAGAGCCTGAAAAACTGTTTTTT	CASTPREPEKLFF